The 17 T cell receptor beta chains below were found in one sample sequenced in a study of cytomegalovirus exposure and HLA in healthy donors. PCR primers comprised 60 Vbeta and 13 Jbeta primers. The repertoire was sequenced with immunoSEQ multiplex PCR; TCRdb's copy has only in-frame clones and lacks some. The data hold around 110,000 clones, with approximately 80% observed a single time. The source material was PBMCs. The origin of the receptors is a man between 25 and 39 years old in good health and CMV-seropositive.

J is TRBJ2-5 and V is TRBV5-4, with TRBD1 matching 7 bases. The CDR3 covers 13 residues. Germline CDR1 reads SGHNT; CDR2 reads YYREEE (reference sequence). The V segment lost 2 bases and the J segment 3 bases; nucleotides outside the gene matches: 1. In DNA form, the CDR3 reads TGTGCCAGCAGCTTTCAGGGGGAAGAGACCCAGTACTTC. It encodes CASSFQGEETQYF. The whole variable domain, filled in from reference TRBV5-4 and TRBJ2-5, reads ETGVTQSPTHLIKTRGQQVTLRCSSQSGHNTVSWYQQALGQGPQFIFQYYREEENGRGNFPPRFSGLQFPNYSSELNVNALELDDSALYLCASSFQGEETQYFGPGTRLLVL.

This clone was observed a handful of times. This CDR3 reads CASSLNGGSPGNTIYF. Here the CDR3 DNA reads TGCGCCAGCAGCTTAAATGGGGGGTCCCCTGGAAACACCATATATTTT. The chain carries TRBV5-1 and TRBJ1-3; a possible D gene is TRBD1 (5 bases). CDR1 and CDR2 (germline): SGHRS, YFSETQ. Trimming pared 2 bases from V and 2 bases from J, leaving 14 bases between. The CDR3 totals 16 residues.

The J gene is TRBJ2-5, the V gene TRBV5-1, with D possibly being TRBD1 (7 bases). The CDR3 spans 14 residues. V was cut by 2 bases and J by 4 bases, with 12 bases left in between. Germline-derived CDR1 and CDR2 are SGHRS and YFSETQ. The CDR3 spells CASSLRGRGETQYF. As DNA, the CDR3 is TGCGCCAGCAGCTTAAGGGGGCGGGGAGAGACCCAGTACTTC.

CDR3 in amino acids: CASSFKYAINRINYGYTF. Written as DNA, the CDR3 is TGTGCCAGCAGCTTTAAATACGCTATAAACAGGATTAACTATGGCTACACCTTC. The chain is built from TRBV5-6 and TRBJ1-2; tentative D call: TRBD1 (5 bases). The V gene's germline CDR1 is SGHDT and CDR2 YYEEEE. CDR3 length equals 18 residues. The V end was cut by 2 bases, the J end by 1 base, with 21 bases between.

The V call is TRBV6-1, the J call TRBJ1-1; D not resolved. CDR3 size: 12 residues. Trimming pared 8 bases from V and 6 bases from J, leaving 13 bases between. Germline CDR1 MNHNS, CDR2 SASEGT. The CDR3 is CASGRMEAEAFF. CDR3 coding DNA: TGTGCCAGCGGGCGAATGGAAGCTGAAGCTTTCTTT.

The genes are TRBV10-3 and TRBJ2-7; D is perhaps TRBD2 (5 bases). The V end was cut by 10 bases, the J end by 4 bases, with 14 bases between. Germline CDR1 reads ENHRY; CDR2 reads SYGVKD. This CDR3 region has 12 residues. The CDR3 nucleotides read TGTGCCACAGCGACTAACATATACGAGCAGTACTTC. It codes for CATATNIYEQYF.

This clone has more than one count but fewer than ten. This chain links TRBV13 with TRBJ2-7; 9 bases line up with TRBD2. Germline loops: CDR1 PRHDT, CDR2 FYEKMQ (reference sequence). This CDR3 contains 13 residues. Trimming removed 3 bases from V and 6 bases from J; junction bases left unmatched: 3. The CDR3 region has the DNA TGTGCCAGCAGCTTCGCAGCGGGAGGCGAGCAGTACGTC. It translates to CASSFAAGGEQYV.

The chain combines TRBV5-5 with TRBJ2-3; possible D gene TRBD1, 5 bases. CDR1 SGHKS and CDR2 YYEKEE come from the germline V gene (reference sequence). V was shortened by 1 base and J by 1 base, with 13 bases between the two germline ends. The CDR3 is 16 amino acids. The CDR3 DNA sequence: TGTGCCAGCAGCTTGTGGCAGGGCGCCCGCACAGATACGCAGTATTTT. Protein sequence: CASSLWQGARTDTQYF.

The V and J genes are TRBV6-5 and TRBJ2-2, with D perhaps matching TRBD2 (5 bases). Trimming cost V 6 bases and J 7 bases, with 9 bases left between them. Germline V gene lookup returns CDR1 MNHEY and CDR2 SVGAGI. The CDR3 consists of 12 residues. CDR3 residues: CASSLRGGELFF. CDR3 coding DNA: TGTGCCAGCAGCCTACGGGGCGGGGAGCTGTTTTTT.

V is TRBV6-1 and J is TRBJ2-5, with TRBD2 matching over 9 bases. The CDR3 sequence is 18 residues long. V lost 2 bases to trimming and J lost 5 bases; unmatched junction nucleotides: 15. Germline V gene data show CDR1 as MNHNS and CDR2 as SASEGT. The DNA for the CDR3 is TGTGCCAGCAGTGAACTCCCGTCCTACCTAGCGGGGAGGGAGACCCAGTACTTC. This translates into CASSELPSYLAGRETQYF.

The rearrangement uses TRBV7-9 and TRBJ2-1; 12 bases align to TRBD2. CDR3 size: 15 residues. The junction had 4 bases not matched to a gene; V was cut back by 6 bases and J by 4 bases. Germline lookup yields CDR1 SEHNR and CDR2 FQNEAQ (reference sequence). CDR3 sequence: CASSRGLAGYNEQFF. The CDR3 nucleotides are TGTGCCAGCAGTCGGGGACTAGCGGGTTACAATGAGCAGTTCTTC.

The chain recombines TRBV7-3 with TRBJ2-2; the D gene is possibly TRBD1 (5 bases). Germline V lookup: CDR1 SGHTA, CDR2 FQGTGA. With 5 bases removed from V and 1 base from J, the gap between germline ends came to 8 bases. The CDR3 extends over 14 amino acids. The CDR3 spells CASSPQGNTGELFF. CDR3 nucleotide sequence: TGTGCCAGCAGCCCTCAGGGGAACACCGGGGAGCTGTTTTTT.

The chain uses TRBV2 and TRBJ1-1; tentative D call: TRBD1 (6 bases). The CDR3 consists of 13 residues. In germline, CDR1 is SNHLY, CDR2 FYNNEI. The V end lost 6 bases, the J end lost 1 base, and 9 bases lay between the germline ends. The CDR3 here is CASRVQGNTEAFF. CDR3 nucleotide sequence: TGTGCCAGCAGAGTACAGGGGAACACTGAAGCTTTCTTT.

The DNA for the CDR3 is TGTGCCAGCAGCTTAGCCAGGGCCTTCACAGATACGCAGTATTTT. Amino acid sequence: CASSLARAFTDTQYF. The chain employs TRBV7-9 and TRBJ2-3, with a tentative D call TRBD1 (5 bases). With 0 bases removed from V and 2 bases from J, the gap between germline ends came to 9 bases. Germline CDR1 and CDR2: SEHNR and FQNEAQ (reference sequence). CDR3 length: 15 amino acids.

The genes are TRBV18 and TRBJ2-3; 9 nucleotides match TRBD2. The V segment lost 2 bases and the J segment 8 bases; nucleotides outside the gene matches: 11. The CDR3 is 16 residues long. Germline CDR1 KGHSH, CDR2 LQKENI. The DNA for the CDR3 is TGTGCCAGCTCACCAGACAGGACTAGCGTGTACGCTACGCAGTATTTT. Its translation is CASSPDRTSVYATQYF.

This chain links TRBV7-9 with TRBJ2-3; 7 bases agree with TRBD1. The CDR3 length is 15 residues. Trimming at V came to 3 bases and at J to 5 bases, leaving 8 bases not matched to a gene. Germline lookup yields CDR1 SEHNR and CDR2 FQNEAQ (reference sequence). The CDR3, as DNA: TGTGCCAGCAGCTTTCGCCCACAGGGGATAGATACGCAGTATTTT. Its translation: CASSFRPQGIDTQYF.

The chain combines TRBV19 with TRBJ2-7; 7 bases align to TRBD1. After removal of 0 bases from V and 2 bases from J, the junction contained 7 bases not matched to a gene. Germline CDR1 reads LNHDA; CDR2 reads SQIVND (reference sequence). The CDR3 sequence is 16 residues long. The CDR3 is CASSIDGRQGTYEQYF. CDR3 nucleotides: TGTGCCAGTAGTATAGATGGCCGACAGGGAACCTACGAGCAGTACTTC.